Included here is one TCR beta chain sequence, with context. Its antigen remains unknown. Deletions cut 5 bases from V and 3 bases from J, with 13 bases between. The CDR3 loop spans 14 amino acids. Per germline, CDR1 SEHNR and CDR2 FQNEAQ (reference sequence). The source of the sample is a study of shared clonotypes between healthy human individuals. Whole-study results and caveats: The generation probabilities recorded for non-shared clonotypes fell below those of clonotypes shared by all four donors.

The table came from immunoSEQ multiplex PCR; TCRdb's copy has only in-frame clones and leaves some out. The sample shows some 790,000 clones, roughly 72% of them seen only once. This rearrangement joins TRBV7-9 to TRBJ1-1; D is unresolved. The clonotype comes from a woman between 25 and 40 years old in good health. The sequencing sample was made of memory CD4+ T cells sorted from blood. Subset meaning: CD45RA-negative fraction. CDR3 loop: CASSPFQADTEAFF. The DNA of the CDR3 is TGTGCCAGCAGCCCTTTCCAGGCCGACACTGAAGCTTTCTTT.